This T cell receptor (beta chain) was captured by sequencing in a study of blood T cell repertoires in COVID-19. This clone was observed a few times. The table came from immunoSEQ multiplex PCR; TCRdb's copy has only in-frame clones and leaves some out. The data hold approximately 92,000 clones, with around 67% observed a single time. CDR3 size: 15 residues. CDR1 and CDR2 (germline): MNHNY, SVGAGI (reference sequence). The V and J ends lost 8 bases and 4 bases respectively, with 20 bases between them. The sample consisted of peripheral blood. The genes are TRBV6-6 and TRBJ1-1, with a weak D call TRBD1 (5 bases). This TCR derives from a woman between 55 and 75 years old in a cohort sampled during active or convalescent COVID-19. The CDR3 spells CASVTGVARATEAFF. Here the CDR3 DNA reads TGTGCCAGCGTAACGGGGGTCGCGCGGGCCACTGAAGCTTTCTTT.